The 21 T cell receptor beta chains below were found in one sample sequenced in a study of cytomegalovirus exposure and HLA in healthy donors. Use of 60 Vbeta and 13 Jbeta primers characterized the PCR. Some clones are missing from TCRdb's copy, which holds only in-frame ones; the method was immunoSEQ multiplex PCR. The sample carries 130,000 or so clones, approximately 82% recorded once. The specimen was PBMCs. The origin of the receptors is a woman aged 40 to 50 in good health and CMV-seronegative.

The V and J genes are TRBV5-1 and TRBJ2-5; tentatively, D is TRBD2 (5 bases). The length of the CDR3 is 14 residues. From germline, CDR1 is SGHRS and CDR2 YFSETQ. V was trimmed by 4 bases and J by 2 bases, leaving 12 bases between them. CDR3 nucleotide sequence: TGCGCCAGCAGCCTGGCCCCGGGACAAGAGACCCAGTACTTC. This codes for CASSLAPGQETQYF.

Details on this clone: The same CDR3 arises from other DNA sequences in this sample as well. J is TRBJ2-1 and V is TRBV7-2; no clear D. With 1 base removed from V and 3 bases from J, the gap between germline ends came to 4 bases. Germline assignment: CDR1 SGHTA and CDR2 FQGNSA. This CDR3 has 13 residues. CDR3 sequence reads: CASSLDSYNEQFF. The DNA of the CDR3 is TGTGCCAGCAGCTTAGACAGCTACAATGAGCAGTTCTTC. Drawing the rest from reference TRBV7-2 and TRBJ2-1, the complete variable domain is GAGVSQSPSNKVTEKGKDVELRCDPISGHTALYWYRQSLGQGLEFLIYFQGNSAPDKSGLPSDRFSAERTGGSVSTLTIQRTQQEDSAVYLCASSLDSYNEQFFGPGTRLTVL.

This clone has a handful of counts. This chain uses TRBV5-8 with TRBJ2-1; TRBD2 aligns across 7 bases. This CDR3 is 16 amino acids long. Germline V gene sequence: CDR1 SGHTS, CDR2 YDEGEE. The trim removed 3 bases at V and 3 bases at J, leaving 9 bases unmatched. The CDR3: CASSSTPAGDYNEQFF. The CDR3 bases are TGTGCCAGCAGCTCCACCCCGGCGGGAGACTACAATGAGCAGTTCTTC.

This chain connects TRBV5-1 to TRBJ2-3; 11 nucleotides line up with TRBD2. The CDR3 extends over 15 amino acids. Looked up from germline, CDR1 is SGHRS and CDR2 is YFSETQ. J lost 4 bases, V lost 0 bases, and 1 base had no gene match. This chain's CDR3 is CASSLASGRPDTQYF. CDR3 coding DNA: TGCGCCAGCAGCTTGGCTAGCGGGAGGCCAGATACGCAGTATTTT. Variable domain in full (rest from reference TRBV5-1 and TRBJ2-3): KAGVTQTPRYLIKTRGQQVTLSCSPISGHRSVSWYQQTPGQGLQFLFEYFSETQRNKGNFPGRFSGRQFSNSRSEMNVSTLELGDSALYLCASSLASGRPDTQYFGPGTRLTVL.

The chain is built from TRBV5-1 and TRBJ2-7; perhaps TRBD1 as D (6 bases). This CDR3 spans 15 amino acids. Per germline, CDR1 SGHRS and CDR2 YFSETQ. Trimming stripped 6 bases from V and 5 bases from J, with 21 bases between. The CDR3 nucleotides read TGCGCCAGCACCCGCACCAGGGGCGGTGTTCACGAGCAGTACTTC. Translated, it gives CASTRTRGGVHEQYF. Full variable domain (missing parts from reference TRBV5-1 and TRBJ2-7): KAGVTQTPRYLIKTRGQQVTLSCSPISGHRSVSWYQQTPGQGLQFLFEYFSETQRNKGNFPGRFSGRQFSNSRSEMNVSTLELGDSALYLCASTRTRGGVHEQYFGPGTRLTVT.

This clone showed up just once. CDR3 loop: CASSILQYGYTF. The CDR3, as DNA: TGTGCCAGTAGTATCCTCCAGTATGGCTACACCTTC. The V gene is TRBV19, the J gene TRBJ1-2, with D unresolved. The V and J ends lost 3 bases and 5 bases respectively, with 7 bases between them. This CDR3 has 12 residues. Germline V CDR1 and CDR2: LNHDA, SQIVND (reference sequence). The entire variable domain, with the rest obtained from reference TRBV19 and TRBJ1-2, is as follows: DGGITQSPKYLFRKEGQNVTLSCEQNLNHDAMYWYRQDPGQGLRLIYYSQIVNDFQKGDIAEGYSVSREKKESFPLTVTSAQKNPTAFYLCASSILQYGYTFGSGTRLTVV.

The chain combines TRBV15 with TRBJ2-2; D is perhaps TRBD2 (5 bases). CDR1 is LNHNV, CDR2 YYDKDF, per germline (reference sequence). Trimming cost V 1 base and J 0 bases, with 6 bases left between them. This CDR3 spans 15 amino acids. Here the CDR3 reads CATSRGGTNTGELFF. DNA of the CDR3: TGTGCCACCAGCAGAGGAGGGACGAACACCGGGGAGCTGTTTTTT.

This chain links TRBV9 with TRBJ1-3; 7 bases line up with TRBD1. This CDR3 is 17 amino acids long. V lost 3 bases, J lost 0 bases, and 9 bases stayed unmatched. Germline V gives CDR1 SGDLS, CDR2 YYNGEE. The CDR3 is CASSAGGTIASGNTIYF. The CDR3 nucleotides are TGTGCCAGCAGCGCAGGGGGTACGATAGCCTCTGGAAACACCATATATTTT.

The CDR3 DNA reads as TGTGCCAGCAGTGAACTTTGGGCAGCCAATGGCTACACCTTC. Its translation is CASSELWAANGYTF. The chain recombines TRBV6-1 with TRBJ1-2; D not certain. CDR1 is MNHNS and CDR2 is SASEGT in the germline V gene. V was trimmed by 2 bases and J by 6 bases, leaving 13 bases between them. CDR3 length: 14 residues.

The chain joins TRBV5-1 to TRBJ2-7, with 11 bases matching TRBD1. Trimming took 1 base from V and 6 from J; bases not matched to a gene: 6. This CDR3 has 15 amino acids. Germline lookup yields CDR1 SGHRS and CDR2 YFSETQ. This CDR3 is CASSLWDRGLGEQYF. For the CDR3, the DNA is TGCGCCAGCAGCTTGTGGGACAGGGGGTTGGGCGAGCAGTACTTC.

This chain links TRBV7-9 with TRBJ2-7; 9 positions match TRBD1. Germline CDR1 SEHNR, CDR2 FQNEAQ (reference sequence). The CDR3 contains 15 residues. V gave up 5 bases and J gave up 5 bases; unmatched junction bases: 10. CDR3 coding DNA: TGTGCCAGCAGCCCTAGGACAGGGGTAGTACACGAGCAGTACTTC. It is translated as CASSPRTGVVHEQYF.

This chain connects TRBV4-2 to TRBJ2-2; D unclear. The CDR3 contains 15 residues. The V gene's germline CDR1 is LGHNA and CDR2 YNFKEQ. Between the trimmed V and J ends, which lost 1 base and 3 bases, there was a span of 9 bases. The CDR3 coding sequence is TGTGCCAGCAGCCAAGGTTACTTGGACACCGGGGAGCTGTTTTTT. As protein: CASSQGYLDTGELFF.

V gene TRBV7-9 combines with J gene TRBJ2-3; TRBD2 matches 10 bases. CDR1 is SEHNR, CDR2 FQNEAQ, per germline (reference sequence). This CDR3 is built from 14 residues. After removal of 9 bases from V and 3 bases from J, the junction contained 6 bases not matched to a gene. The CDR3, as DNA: TGTGCCAGACCGGGACTAGCGTCGACAGATACGCAGTATTTT. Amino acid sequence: CARPGLASTDTQYF.

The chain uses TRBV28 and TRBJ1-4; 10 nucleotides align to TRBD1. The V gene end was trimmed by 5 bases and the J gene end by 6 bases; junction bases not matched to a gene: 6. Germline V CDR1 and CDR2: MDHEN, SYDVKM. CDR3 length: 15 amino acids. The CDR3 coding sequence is TGTGCCAGCAGTCGGATCGGGACAGGGGATGAAAAACTGTTTTTT. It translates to CASSRIGTGDEKLFF.

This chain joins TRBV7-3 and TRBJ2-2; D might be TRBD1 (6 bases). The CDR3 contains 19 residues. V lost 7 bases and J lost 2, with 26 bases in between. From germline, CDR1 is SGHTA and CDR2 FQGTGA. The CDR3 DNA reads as TGTGCCAGCAACTCCCCCTGGGCAGGGGTCGGTGCCAACACCGGGGAGCTGTTTTTT. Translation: CASNSPWAGVGANTGELFF.

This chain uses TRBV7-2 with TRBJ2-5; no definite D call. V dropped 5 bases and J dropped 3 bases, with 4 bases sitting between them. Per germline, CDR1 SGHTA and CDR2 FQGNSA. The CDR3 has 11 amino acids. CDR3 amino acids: CASSQKETQYF. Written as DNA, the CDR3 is TGTGCCAGCAGCCAGAAAGAGACCCAGTACTTC. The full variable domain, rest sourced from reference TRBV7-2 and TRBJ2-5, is GAGVSQSPSNKVTEKGKDVELRCDPISGHTALYWYRQSLGQGLEFLIYFQGNSAPDKSGLPSDRFSAERTGGSVSTLTIQRTQQEDSAVYLCASSQKETQYFGPGTRLLVL.

CDR3 sequence (DNA): TGTGCCACCAGCAGTGTGCCCAGTCGGGTTAGCAATCAGCCCCAGCATTTT. Translated: CATSSVPSRVSNQPQHF. The chain uses TRBV15 and TRBJ1-5; no reliable D call. V was cut by 3 bases and J by 0 bases, with 15 bases left in between. Per germline, CDR1 LNHNV and CDR2 YYDKDF (reference sequence). This CDR3 is built from 17 residues.

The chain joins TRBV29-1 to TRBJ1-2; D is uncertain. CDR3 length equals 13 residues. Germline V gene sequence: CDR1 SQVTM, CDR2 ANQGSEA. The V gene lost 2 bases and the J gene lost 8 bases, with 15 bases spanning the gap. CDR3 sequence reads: CSVEIVQSQGYTF. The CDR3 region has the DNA TGCAGCGTTGAAATAGTCCAATCTCAAGGCTACACCTTC.

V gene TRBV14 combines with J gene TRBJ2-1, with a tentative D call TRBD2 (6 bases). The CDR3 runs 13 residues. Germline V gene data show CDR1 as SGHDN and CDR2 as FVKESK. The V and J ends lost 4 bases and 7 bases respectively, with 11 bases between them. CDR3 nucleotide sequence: TGTGCCAGCAGCCTCGGGACTCTGAATGAGCAGTTCTTC. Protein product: CASSLGTLNEQFF.

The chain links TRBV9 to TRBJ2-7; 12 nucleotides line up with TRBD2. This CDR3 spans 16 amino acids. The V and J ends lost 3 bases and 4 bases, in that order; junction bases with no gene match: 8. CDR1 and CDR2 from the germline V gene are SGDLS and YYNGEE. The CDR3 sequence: CASSEGLAGNRYEQYF. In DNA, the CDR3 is TGTGCCAGCAGCGAAGGACTAGCGGGGAATAGGTACGAGCAGTACTTC.

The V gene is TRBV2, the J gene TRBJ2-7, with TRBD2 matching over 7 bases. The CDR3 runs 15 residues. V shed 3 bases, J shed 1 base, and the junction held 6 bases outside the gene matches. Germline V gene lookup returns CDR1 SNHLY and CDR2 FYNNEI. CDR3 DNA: TGTGCCAGCAGTGAGGGGGGGGTTGGATCCTACGAGCAGTACTTC. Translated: CASSEGGVGSYEQYF.